These 22 T cell receptor beta chains came from one sample sequenced in a study of human T cells and chemical hapten exposure. TCRdb independently ran MiXCR on the RACE reads; one entry per CDR3 protein. This sample has under 90,000 distinct CDR3 sequences, with about 8.9% found just once. Indicated time point: pre-sensitization, week 0. Sample treatment: therapeutic diphenylcyclopropenone sensitization with weekly scalp DPC. The sample in question was whole blood, obtained in connection with sensitization to the hapten diphenylcyclopropenone (DPC). The receptors were sampled from a woman in her 40s with alopecia areata. Some clones in this sample may be carry-over from other donors' samples.

This clonotype came up many times. This chain connects TRBV6-2 or TRBV6-3 to TRBJ1-5, with unresolved D. V was cut by 2 bases and J by 11 bases, with 19 bases left in between. The germline gives CDR1 MNHEY, CDR2 SVGEGT. The CDR3 has 15 amino acids. The CDR3, as DNA: TGTGCCAGCAGTTACGGCGTGGGCCCCTCTGGGTCCCAGCATTTT. Protein product: CASSYGVGPSGSQHF.

Many counts were recorded for this clonotype. The chain combines TRBV18 with TRBJ1-1; weak D call: TRBD1 (5 bases). The CDR3 runs to 13 residues. CDR1 KGHSH and CDR2 LQKENI come from the germline V gene. Trimming pared 5 bases from V and 6 bases from J, leaving 13 bases between. CDR3 loop: CASSSTRGPEAFF. CDR3 DNA sequence: TGTGCCAGCTCATCCACGAGGGGTCCTGAAGCTTTCTTT.

There are many counts of this clonotype. V gene TRBV20-1 combines with J gene TRBJ2-2; 7 bases line up with TRBD2. CDR1 DFQATT and CDR2 SNEGSKA come from the germline V gene (reference sequence). Trimming at V came to 5 bases and at J to 0 bases, leaving 6 bases not matched to a gene. The CDR3 runs to 15 residues. The CDR3 DNA follows: TGCAGTGCTCTTATGGGAGGGTCGAACACCGGGGAGCTGTTTTTT. Amino acid sequence: CSALMGGSNTGELFF.

This clonotype was found many times. The rearrangement links TRBV6-2 or TRBV6-3 to TRBJ1-6; D gene unclear. Deletions cut 2 bases from V and 0 bases from J, with 11 bases between. In germline, CDR1 is MNHEY, CDR2 SVGEGT. This CDR3 is 17 amino acids long. The CDR3 sequence is CASSYPPGSSYNSPLHF. The CDR3 coding sequence is TGTGCCAGCAGTTACCCCCCGGGGAGCTCCTATAATTCACCCCTCCACTTT.

This clonotype was detected only a few times. The chain joins TRBV5-1 to TRBJ2-2; the D gene could be TRBD1 or TRBD2 (5 bases each). V was pared by 0 bases and J by 0 bases, with 9 bases between. In germline, CDR1 is SGHRS, CDR2 YFSETQ. The CDR3 spans 16 residues. The CDR3 protein is CASSLVPGPNTGELFF. CDR3 DNA: TGCGCCAGCAGCTTGGTACCGGGGCCGAACACCGGGGAGCTGTTTTTT.

This clonotype was counted many times. In DNA, the CDR3 is TGTGCCAGCAGCCTGCCGGGACTAGCGGGGGCCTACGAGCAGTACTTC. Its translation: CASSLPGLAGAYEQYF. This chain links TRBV3-1 with TRBJ2-7, with 14 nucleotides matching TRBD2. The V gene's germline CDR1 is LGHDT and CDR2 YNNKEL (reference sequence). J was trimmed by 2 bases and V by 4 bases; bases with no gene match: 4. This CDR3 contains 16 residues.

As for this clonotype: This may stem from a read error, because a much larger clone lies one nucleotide away. The chain couples TRBV28 to TRBJ1-1, with a possible D match to TRBD1 (5 bases). Trimming removed 4 bases from V and 5 bases from J, with 20 bases in between. The CDR3 runs 16 residues. Looked up from germline, CDR1 is MDHEN and CDR2 is SYDVKM. Here the CDR3 DNA reads TGTGCCAGCAGTTCCCCACCTGGGGGGGTAAAGACTGAAGCTTTCTTT. Encoded protein: CASSSPPGGVKTEAFF.

This clonotype was seen at least ten times. This chain uses TRBV7-6 with TRBJ1-1; D is ambiguous. V lost 2 bases and J lost 6, with 7 bases in between. Germline V gene lookup returns CDR1 SGHVS and CDR2 FNYEAQ. CDR3 length: 12 residues. The CDR3 region has the DNA TGTGCCAGCAGCTTAACCGGGGCTGAAGCTTTCTTT. It yields the protein CASSLTGAEAFF.

To note about this clonotype: The junction departs from the called germline gene at one end, perhaps through a read error. The rearrangement links TRBV25-1 to TRBJ2-3, with D perhaps matching TRBD1 (6 bases). The CDR3 runs to 16 residues. CDR1 is MGHDK, CDR2 SYGVNS, per germline. The CDR3 reads CASSQYRAGRTDTQYF. In DNA, the CDR3 is TGTGCCAGCAGTCAATACAGGGCTGGTAGGACAGATACGCAGTATTTT.

The table lists this clonotype with a few counts. The gene calls are TRBV2 and TRBJ2-1; 7 bases map to TRBD1. The V gene end was trimmed by 3 bases and the J gene end by 7 bases; junction bases not matched to a gene: 15. From germline, CDR1 is SNHLY and CDR2 FYNNEI. The CDR3 spans 17 residues. CDR3 residues: CASSDNSGQPDLNEQFF. CDR3 coding DNA: TGTGCCAGCAGTGATAATTCGGGACAGCCTGACCTTAATGAGCAGTTCTTC.

The table lists this clonotype with many counts. The chain couples TRBV30 to TRBJ2-3, with 7 bases matching TRBD1. CDR3 length: 14 residues. V trimming: 0 bases; J trimming: 2 bases; junction bases outside the gene matches: 2. Germline CDR1 and CDR2: GTSNPN and SVGIG (reference sequence). CDR3: CAWSVGQSTDTQYF. The CDR3, as DNA: TGTGCCTGGAGTGTGGGACAGTCCACAGATACGCAGTATTTT.

This clonotype was counted ten times or more. V usage is TRBV7-2 and J usage is TRBJ2-1, with 7 bases that match TRBD1. V dropped 7 bases and J dropped 0; count of bases not matched to a gene: 9. Per the germline V gene, CDR1 is SGHTA and CDR2 is FQGNSA. The CDR3 covers 16 residues. Written as DNA, the CDR3 is TGTGCCAGCACTACAGGGGCCCTTAGCTCCTACAATGAGCAGTTCTTC. This translates into CASTTGALSSYNEQFF. Complete variable domain (other parts from reference TRBV7-2 and TRBJ2-1): GAGVSQSPSNKVTEKGKDVELRCDPISGHTALYWYRQSLGQGLEFLIYFQGNSAPDKSGLPSDRFSAERTGGSVSTLTIQRTQQEDSAVYLCASTTGALSSYNEQFFGPGTRLTVL.

The CDR3: CASSGASGGSYEQYF. DNA for the CDR3: TGTGCCAGCAGTGGGGCCAGCGGGGGCTCCTACGAGCAGTACTTC. The chain has TRBV28 and TRBJ2-7, with TRBD2 matching 8 bases. From germline, CDR1 is MDHEN and CDR2 SYDVKM. Trimming at V came to 5 bases and at J to 0 bases, leaving 6 bases not matched to a gene. The CDR3 has 15 residues.

This clonotype has at least ten counts. This rearrangement joins TRBV25-1 to TRBJ1-5; 7 bases map to TRBD1. From germline, CDR1 is MGHDK and CDR2 SYGVNS. With V trimmed by 3 bases and J by 1 base, 6 bases remained unmatched. The CDR3 runs to 16 residues. CDR3 bases: TGTGCCAGCAGTGAGGAGGGGGCAGAAAGCAATCAGCCCCAGCATTTT. It encodes CASSEEGAESNQPQHF.

This clonotype was recorded a few times. This chain links TRBV3-1 with TRBJ2-2, with unresolved D. With 4 bases removed from V and 2 bases from J, the gap between germline ends came to 5 bases. The CDR3 runs to 13 residues. CDR1 and CDR2 (germline): LGHDT, YNNKEL (reference sequence). The chain's CDR3 is CASSPTNTGELFF. CDR3 DNA sequence: TGTGCCAGCAGCCCCACAAACACCGGGGAGCTGTTTTTT. Variable domain in full (rest from reference TRBV3-1 and TRBJ2-2): DTAVSQTPKYLVTQMGNDKSIKCEQNLGHDTMYWYKQDSKKFLKIMFSYNNKELIINETVPNRFSPKSPDKAHLNLHINSLELGDSAVYFCASSPTNTGELFFGEGSRLTVL.

The J gene is TRBJ2-3, the V gene TRBV7-9; D gene uncertain. CDR1 and CDR2 (germline): SEHNR, FQNEAQ (reference sequence). The CDR3 runs to 15 residues. V gave up 5 bases and J gave up 2 bases, with 14 bases separating them. CDR3 sequence reads: CASSAWTIATDTQYF. The CDR3 DNA reads as TGTGCCAGCAGCGCATGGACCATAGCCACAGATACGCAGTATTTT.

The chain links TRBV19 to TRBJ1-5; no clear D gene. V dropped 10 bases and J dropped 0 bases, with 7 bases sitting between them. The germline V gene has CDR1 LNHDA and CDR2 SQIVND (reference sequence). The CDR3 sequence is 12 residues long. The CDR3 DNA reads as TGTGCCACCTCTTATAGCAATCAGCCCCAGCATTTT. Translation gives CATSYSNQPQHF.

In its sample, this clonotype was seen a few times. The rearrangement uses TRBV6-6 and TRBJ1-1; 8 nucleotides line up with TRBD1. Germline V gives CDR1 MNHNY, CDR2 SVGAGI (reference sequence). The CDR3 runs 19 residues. The V and J ends lost 0 bases and 4 bases, in that order; junction bases with no gene match: 16. The CDR3 region is CASSYSGSGTGVGGTEAFF. The CDR3 DNA is TGTGCCAGCAGTTACTCCGGCTCCGGGACAGGCGTTGGGGGCACTGAAGCTTTCTTT.

There are a few counts of this clonotype. One end of the junction is discordant with germline, which a read error may explain. This rearrangement joins TRBV20-1 to TRBJ2-3; 8 bases match TRBD2. The CDR3 runs to 15 residues. Germline CDR1 is DFQATT and CDR2 is SNEGSKA (reference sequence). CDR3 DNA: TGCAGTGCAAGAGGAGCTAGCGGGCACACAGATACGCAGTATTTT. Amino acids: CSARGASGHTDTQYF.

This clonotype turned up a few times. V usage is TRBV25-1 and J usage is TRBJ2-1, with TRBD1 matching over 9 bases. Germline V CDR1 and CDR2: MGHDK, SYGVNS. This CDR3 comprises 16 residues. Trimming removed 7 bases from V and 9 bases from J; junction bases left unmatched: 16. The CDR3 spells CASIGPGQGGGGEQFF. The DNA for the CDR3 is TGTGCCAGCATCGGCCCGGGACAGGGCGGGGGTGGTGAGCAGTTCTTC.

This clonotype was found many times. The chain joins TRBV18 to TRBJ1-6; D unresolved. V was cut by 6 bases and J by 6 bases, with 9 bases left in between. CDR1 and CDR2 (germline): KGHSH, LQKENI. The CDR3 is made up of 13 amino acids. As DNA, the CDR3 is TGTGCCAGCTCCCCCTGGAGTAATTCACCCCTCCACTTT. Translation: CASSPWSNSPLHF.

The rearrangement uses TRBV4-1 and TRBJ2-7; 8 positions match TRBD1. The CDR3 runs 14 residues. Trimming at V came to 4 bases and at J to 2 bases, leaving 4 bases not matched to a gene. Germline CDR1 and CDR2: MGHRA and YSYEKL. The DNA of the CDR3 is TGCGCCAGCAGCCGAGGGACAGGAACCTACGAGCAGTACTTC. Amino acid sequence: CASSRGTGTYEQYF.